This T cell receptor beta chain was obtained from a study of T cell changes during pregnancy in multiple sclerosis. Assay used: immunoSEQ multiplex PCR; TCRdb lists only in-frame clones, some missing. Seen here are about 55,000 clones, 85% to 90% observed once, and the top ten hold 0.55% to 0.6%. Germline V lookup: CDR1 SGDLS, CDR2 YYNGEE. Trimming left V 4 bases short and J 3 bases short, with 16 bases between. This CDR3 has 16 residues. V usage is TRBV9 and J usage is TRBJ2-2; the D gene is possibly TRBD2 (5 bases). The specimen comprised CD4+ T cells from peripheral blood mononuclear cells, sampled in the first trimester of pregnancy. This clonotype was sampled from a female donor with multiple sclerosis, enrolled in a pregnancy study. DNA of the CDR3: TGTGCCAGCAGCCAAAGGCGGGTCGAGGACACCGGGGAGCTGTTTTTT. Its protein is CASSQRRVEDTGELFF. The variable domain in full, completed from reference TRBV9 and TRBJ2-2, reads DSGVTQTPKHLITATGQRVTLRCSPRSGDLSVYWYQQSLDQGLQFLIQYYNGEERAKGNILERFSAQQFPDLHSELNLSSLELGDSALYFCASSQRRVEDTGELFFGEGSRLTVL.